Here is one TCR beta chain with its context. In germline, CDR1 is KGHSH, CDR2 LQKENI. This CDR3 has 16 amino acids. J was trimmed by 4 bases and V by 1 base; bases with no gene match: 6. The data belong to a study of blood T cell repertoires in COVID-19. The method was immunoSEQ multiplex PCR; TCRdb's version includes in-frame clones alone and lacks a portion of them. The data contain almost 55,000 clones, around 80% of them singletons. The clonotype originates from a man aged 45 to 65 with acute or convalescent COVID-19. This chain connects TRBV18 to TRBJ1-3; 8 bases are a match to TRBD1. The sample taken for sequencing was peripheral blood. The CDR3 here is CASSPQGQATGNTIYF. The CDR3 DNA reads TGTGCCAGCTCACCACAGGGACAGGCGACCGGAAACACCATATATTTT.